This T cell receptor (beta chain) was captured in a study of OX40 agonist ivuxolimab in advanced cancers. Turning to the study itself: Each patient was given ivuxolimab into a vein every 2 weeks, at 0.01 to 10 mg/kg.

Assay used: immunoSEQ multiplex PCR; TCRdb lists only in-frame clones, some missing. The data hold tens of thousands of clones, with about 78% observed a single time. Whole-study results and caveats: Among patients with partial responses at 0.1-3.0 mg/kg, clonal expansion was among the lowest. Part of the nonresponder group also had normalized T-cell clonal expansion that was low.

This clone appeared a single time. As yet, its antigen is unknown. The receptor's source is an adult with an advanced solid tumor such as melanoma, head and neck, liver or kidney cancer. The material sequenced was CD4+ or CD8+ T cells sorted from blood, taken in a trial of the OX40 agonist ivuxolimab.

The CDR3: CASSSPVWTSGYTGNEQFF. In DNA form, the CDR3 reads TGTGCCAGCAGCTCCCCCGTCTGGACTAGCGGGTACACGGGCAATGAGCAGTTCTTC. The chain carries TRBV11-2 and TRBJ2-1; 11 nucleotides align to TRBD2. Germline CDR1 SGHAT, CDR2 FQNNGV. This CDR3 is built from 19 residues. V lost 4 bases and J lost 6; bases outside the gene matches: 17.